This is a list of T cell receptor beta chains from one sample in a study of CD8 T cells in Susac syndrome. TCRdb re-analysed the immunoSEQ multiplex PCR reads in MiXCR, keeping a single row per CDR3 protein. The sample includes roughly 140,000 distinct CDR3 sequences, approximately 94% seen only once; the top ten take roughly 0.19%. Sequencing was done on a sample of CD8+ T cells from PBMCs. The receptors were sampled from a human donor with multiple sclerosis. Both conserved end residues are part of each CDR3. The D gene is left open where the match is weak. Only some rows state a clone size, as once, few, many or a class for expanded clones.

D gene | J gene | V gene | clone size | CDR3 protein | CDR3 DNA
TRBD1 | TRBJ1-6 | TRBV23-1 | . | CASIRPGQASGSPLHF | TGCGCCAGCATTCGACCGGGACAGGCTTCGGGTTCACCCCTCCACTTT
TRBD1 | TRBJ1-3 | TRBV7-6 | . | CASSPTRQGYSGNTIYF | TGTGCCAGCAGCCCAACCCGACAGGGTTACTCTGGAAACACCATATATTTT
TRBD2 | TRBJ2-3 | TRBV12-3/TRBV12-4 | few | CASSSSSGGADTQYF | TGTGCCAGCAGTTCATCTAGCGGGGGGGCAGATACGCAGTATTTT
. | TRBJ1-2 | TRBV14 | . | CASSQEITGTYGYTF | TGTGCCAGCAGCCAAGAAATCACAGGGACTTATGGCTACACCTTC
. | TRBJ1-1 | TRBV7-2 | . | CASRTKWGTEAFF | TGTGCCAGCAGGACCAAGTGGGGGACTGAAGCTTTCTTT
. | TRBJ2-3 | TRBV9 | . | CASSVGGRISTDTQYF | TGTGCCAGCAGCGTAGGGGGTAGGATTAGCACAGATACGCAGTATTTT
. | TRBJ1-5 | TRBV28 | . | CASSYNQPQHF | TGTGCCAGCAGTTATAATCAGCCCCAGCATTTT
. | TRBJ1-1 | TRBV27 | . | CASSLWGRNTEAFF | TGTGCCAGCAGTCTATGGGGACGGAACACTGAAGCTTTCTTT
. | TRBJ1-6 | TRBV25-1 | . | CASTVDSFNSPLHF | TGTGCCAGCACCGTCGACAGTTTTAATTCACCCCTCCACTTT
TRBD2 | TRBJ2-5 | TRBV4-2 | . | CASSQAPSGGEGETQYF | TGTGCCAGCAGCCAAGCCCCAAGCGGGGGGGAAGGAGAGACCCAGTACTTC
TRBD1 | TRBJ1-6 | TRBV4-1 | . | CASSQGQGKGNSPLHF | TGCGCCAGCAGCCAAGGACAGGGCAAGGGCAATTCACCCCTCCACTTT
. | TRBJ2-7 | TRBV6-5 | . | CASSYLGSYYEQYF | TGTGCCAGCAGTTATCTCGGGTCATACTACGAGCAGTACTTC
TRBD2 | TRBJ2-1 | TRBV25-1 | . | CASSTPSGGNYEQFF | TGTGCCAGCAGTACTCCTAGCGGGGGGAATTATGAGCAGTTCTTC
. | TRBJ1-2 | TRBV6-1 | . | CATLKIVDIFDLDGYTF | TGTGCGACCCTAAAGATAGTAGATATCTTCGACTTGGATGGCTACACCTTC
TRBD1 | TRBJ2-7 | TRBV20-1 | . | CSARIPDRPYEQYF | TGCAGTGCTAGGATCCCGGACAGGCCCTACGAGCAGTACTTC
TRBD1 | TRBJ1-2 | TRBV19 | few | CASSAGTDYGYTF | TGTGCCAGTAGTGCGGGGACAGATTATGGCTACACCTTC
. | TRBJ2-5 | TRBV20-1 | . | CSARDPSTQETQYF | TGCAGTGCTAGAGATCCTTCTACCCAAGAGACCCAGTACTTC
TRBD2 | TRBJ2-3 | TRBV20-1 | . | CSARGLAETADTQYF | TGCAGTGCTAGAGGTCTAGCGGAGACGGCAGATACGCAGTATTTT
. | TRBJ2-7 | TRBV6-2/TRBV6-3 | once | CASSPGGTEQYF | TGTGCCAGCAGTCCTGGGGGGACCGAGCAGTACTTC
. | TRBJ1-2 | TRBV7-8 | . | CASSLRIQGLGYTF | TGTGCCAGCAGCTTACGAATACAGGGATTGGGCTACACCTTC
TRBD2 | TRBJ2-7 | TRBV6-2/TRBV6-3 | . | CASINLAGRTYGQYF | TGTGCCAGCATAAACCTAGCGGGACGTACCTACGGGCAGTACTTC
TRBD1 | TRBJ2-3 | TRBV7-2 | . | CASSTTGGLGDTQYF | TGTGCCAGCAGCACGACAGGGGGACTTGGAGATACGCAGTATTTT
. | TRBJ2-7 | TRBV2 | once | CASSDAEPYEQYF | TGTGCCAGCAGTGACGCGGAACCTTACGAGCAGTACTTC
. | TRBJ1-6 | TRBV5-1 | . | CASSTSGTDNSPLHF | TGCGCCAGCAGCACCTCGGGAACCGATAATTCACCCCTCCACTTT
TRBD1 | TRBJ2-2 | TRBV27 | . | CASRDRAANTGELFF | TGTGCCAGCCGTGACAGGGCCGCGAACACCGGGGAGCTGTTTTTT
. | TRBJ2-7 | TRBV5-6 | . | CASSLGGRYEQYF | TGTGCCAGCAGTTTAGGGGGGCGGTACGAGCAGTACTTC
TRBD2 | TRBJ2-5 | TRBV5-1 | . | CASRRSAGVGETQYF | TGCGCCAGCAGGAGGTCGGCGGGGGTCGGAGAGACCCAGTACTTC
TRBD2 | TRBJ2-5 | TRBV7-9 | once | CASAHGTSEETQYF | TGTGCCAGCGCTCACGGGACTAGCGAAGAGACCCAGTACTTC
. | TRBJ2-5 | TRBV7-9 | . | CASSLVETQYF | TGTGCCAGCAGCTTAGTTGAGACCCAGTACTTC
. | TRBJ1-4 | TRBV7-9 | . | CASSPTGTQNEKLFF | TGTGCCAGCAGCCCGACCGGGACCCAGAATGAAAAACTGTTTTTT
TRBD1 | TRBJ2-1 | TRBV19 | once | CASSMTGVGFEQFF | TGTGCCAGTAGCATGACAGGGGTCGGTTTTGAGCAGTTCTTC
. | TRBJ2-3 | TRBV20-1 | once | CSARPSPGTTDTQYF | TGCAGTGCTAGACCGTCCCCGGGGACCACAGATACGCAGTATTTT
TRBD1 | TRBJ2-4 | TRBV4-1 | . | CASSPGQGLDIQYF | TGCGCCAGCAGCCCGGGACAGGGATTGGACATTCAGTACTTC
. | TRBJ1-2 | TRBV15 | . | CATSSGGSGYTF | TGTGCCACCAGCAGTGGGGGAAGCGGCTACACCTTC
. | TRBJ1-3 | TRBV4-1 | . | CASSQPGQRNTIYF | TGCGCCAGCAGCCAACCGGGACAACGAAACACCATATATTTT
TRBD2 | TRBJ2-5 | TRBV7-6 | . | CASSSLARGQETQYF | TGTGCCAGCAGCTCCCTCGCGCGGGGGCAAGAGACCCAGTACTTC
TRBD1 | TRBJ1-2 | TRBV28 | . | CASSLYQGDGYTF | TGTGCCAGCAGTTTATACCAGGGGGATGGCTACACCTTC
TRBD2 | TRBJ2-1 | TRBV11-2 | . | CASSLGRGGRDEQFF | TGTGCCAGCAGCTTAGGGCGGGGGGGCCGTGATGAGCAGTTCTTC
. | TRBJ2-3 | TRBV7-9 | once | CASSPRPDRQLNTQYF | TGTGCCAGCAGCCCCCGACCGGACAGACAATTGAATACGCAGTATTTT
TRBD1 | TRBJ1-1 | TRBV11-2 | . | CASSFTGGTNTEAFF | TGTGCCAGCAGCTTCACAGGGGGCACGAACACTGAAGCTTTCTTT
. | TRBJ2-3 | TRBV13 | few | CASSPSSDTQYF | TGTGCCAGCAGTCCGTCGTCCGATACGCAGTATTTT
. | TRBJ2-3 | TRBV30 | . | CAWTPRVDTQYF | TGTGCCTGGACCCCGAGAGTTGATACGCAGTATTTT
. | TRBJ2-3 | TRBV27 | once | CASSWERTDTQYF | TGTGCCAGCAGTTGGGAGCGCACAGATACGCAGTATTTT
. | TRBJ2-5 | TRBV28 | . | CASILRGGETQYF | TGTGCCAGCATCTTACGGGGTGGGGAGACCCAGTACTTC
TRBD1 | TRBJ1-2 | TRBV30 | . | CAWSGVRGQGYGYTF | TGTGCCTGGAGTGGAGTGCGGGGACAGGGCTATGGCTACACCTTC
. | TRBJ2-1 | TRBV7-9 | . | CASSSGNSNEQFF | TGTGCCAGCAGCTCGGGGAATTCCAATGAGCAGTTCTTC
TRBD2 | TRBJ2-1 | TRBV20-1 | . | CSARDRAGTNNEQFF | TGCAGTGCTAGAGACAGAGCGGGGACCAACAATGAGCAGTTCTTC
. | TRBJ1-5 | TRBV15 | . | CATSRDPASNQPQHF | TGTGCCACCAGCAGAGATCCGGCAAGCAATCAGCCCCAGCATTTT
. | TRBJ1-5 | TRBV25-1 | . | CASSGWGRDQPQHF | TGTGCCAGCAGTGGGTGGGGCCGGGATCAGCCCCAGCATTTT
TRBD2 | TRBJ2-7 | TRBV20-1 | . | CSALSGGAGYEQYF | TGCAGTGCTCTAAGCGGGGGGGCCGGATACGAGCAGTACTTC
. | TRBJ1-3 | TRBV20-1 | . | CSARGGQAALSGNTIYF | TGCAGTGCTAGAGGCGGGCAGGCGGCCCTCTCTGGAAACACCATATATTTT
. | TRBJ2-5 | TRBV6-1 | . | CASSVQRRPGETQYF | TGTGCCAGCAGTGTACAGCGGCGGCCAGGGGAGACCCAGTACTTC
. | TRBJ2-7 | TRBV20-1 | . | CSARDLVQGYEQYF | TGCAGTGCTAGAGATCTAGTTCAGGGGTACGAGCAGTACTTC
TRBD2 | TRBJ2-1 | TRBV9 | . | CASSAGRGTLNEQFF | TGTGCCAGCAGCGCTGGGAGGGGTACCTTGAATGAGCAGTTCTTC
. | TRBJ2-5 | TRBV7-8 | . | CASSFTDAQETQYF | TGTGCCAGCAGCTTCACGGATGCCCAAGAGACCCAGTACTTC
. | TRBJ1-5 | TRBV6-2/TRBV6-3 | . | CASSSNTGSNQPQHF | TGTGCCAGCAGTTCGAACACAGGCTCCAATCAGCCCCAGCATTTT
. | TRBJ2-7 | TRBV12-3/TRBV12-4 | . | CASSLARDRYEQYF | TGTGCCAGCAGTTTAGCTCGCGACCGCTACGAGCAGTACTTC
TRBD1 | TRBJ2-7 | TRBV9 | . | CASSAGGPLPTYEQYF | TGTGCCAGCAGCGCAGGGGGACCCTTGCCCACCTACGAGCAGTACTTC
. | TRBJ2-2 | TRBV12-3/TRBV12-4 | . | CASSYSLNTGELFF | TGTGCCAGCAGTTATTCCCTCAACACCGGGGAGCTGTTTTTT